The TCR beta chain described here comes from a study of cytomegalovirus exposure and HLA in healthy donors. Study background: The approximately 120 validation repertoires were reported in a later analysis to have been generated on the same platform as the approximately 700 first-cohort repertoires.

On this clone: Its antigen is not identified.

The protocol was immunoSEQ multiplex PCR, while the TCRdb copy is restricted to in-frame clones and leaves out a portion. This table has tens of thousands of clones, more than 90% appearing once. Among the 110 or so subjects of the validation cohort, separate from the roughly 600-subject first cohort, were the donors. Whole-study findings and limits: Testing in vitro showed three CMV-associated chains specific for CMV antigens.

From germline, CDR1 is SGDLS and CDR2 YYNGEE. The CDR3 runs to 17 residues. V dropped 3 bases and J dropped 0; count of bases not matched to a gene: 8. This sequence originates from a man younger than 35 in good health and CMV-seronegative. Sequences were obtained from PBMCs. The chain couples TRBV9 to TRBJ1-3, with 8 bases matching TRBD1. The DNA for the CDR3 is TGTGCCAGCAGCGCTTCAGACAGGGGAAGCTCTGGAAACACCATATATTTT. It codes for CASSASDRGSSGNTIYF.